This T cell receptor beta chain was sequenced in a study of EBV T-cell therapy then PD-1 blockade in nasopharyngeal carcinoma. Worth noting for this clone: The antigen is unknown.

Treatment here: AdE1-LMPpoly-expanded autologous EBV-specific T-cell therapy followed by anti-PD-1 nivolumab. Sequencing was performed with immunoSEQ multiplex PCR; in TCRdb, only in-frame clones are kept and a portion is missing. There are some 15,000 clones in the sample; 80% to 85% occur only once, and about 33% lies in the top ten. Germline V gives CDR1 MGHRA, CDR2 YSYEKL. The CDR3 has 16 amino acids. Trimming removed 6 bases from V and 4 bases from J; junction bases left unmatched: 12. This clonotype originated in a man aged 40-49 years with nasopharyngeal carcinoma. This chain connects TRBV4-1 to TRBJ2-1; 7 nucleotides line up with TRBD1. The specimen comprised CD8+ T cells from blood, sampled around day 100 from a patient whose treatment included autologous EBV-specific T cells and nivolumab. The CDR3 sequence: CASSISQGTAYNEQFF. The CDR3, as DNA: TGCGCCAGCAGTATTAGCCAAGGGACAGCTTACAATGAGCAGTTCTTC.